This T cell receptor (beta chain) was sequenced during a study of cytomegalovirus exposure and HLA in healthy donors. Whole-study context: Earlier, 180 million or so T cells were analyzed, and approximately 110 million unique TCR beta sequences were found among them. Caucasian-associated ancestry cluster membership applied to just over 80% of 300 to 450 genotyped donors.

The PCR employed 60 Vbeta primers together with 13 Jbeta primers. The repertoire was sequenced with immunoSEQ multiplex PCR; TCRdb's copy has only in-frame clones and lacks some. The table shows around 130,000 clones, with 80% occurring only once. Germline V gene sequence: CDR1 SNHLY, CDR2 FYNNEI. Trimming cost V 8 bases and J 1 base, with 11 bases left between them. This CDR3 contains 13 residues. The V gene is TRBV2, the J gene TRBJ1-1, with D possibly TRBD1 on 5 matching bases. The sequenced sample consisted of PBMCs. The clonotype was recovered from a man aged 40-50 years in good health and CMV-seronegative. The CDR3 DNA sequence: TGTGCCAGCGGACGACAGAGGAACACTGAAGCTTTCTTT. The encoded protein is CASGRQRNTEAFF.